This T cell receptor (beta chain) was recovered during a study of CD8 T cell repertoires and HIV-1 epitope variants. CDR1 is SQVTM and CDR2 is ANQGSEA in the germline V gene. The CDR3 runs to 15 residues. V shed 2 bases and J shed 5 bases, with 19 bases lying between them. The method was immunoSEQ multiplex PCR; TCRdb's version includes in-frame clones alone and lacks a portion of them. The table lists under 100,000 clones, almost 75% of them singletons, with roughly 24% in the top ten. The clonotype originates from a male donor with HIV. The chain has TRBV29-1 and TRBJ2-7; D assignment may be TRBD1 or TRBD2 (5 bases each). The sequencing sample was made of uncultured baseline CD8+ T cells from peripheral blood mononuclear cells (PBMCs). CDR3 in amino acids: CSVETRGASRDEQYF. The DNA for the CDR3 is TGCAGCGTTGAAACTAGGGGCGCGTCCAGGGACGAGCAGTACTTC.